What follows are 24 T cell receptor beta chains derived from one specimen sequenced in a study of blood T cell repertoires in COVID-19. The data were produced by immunoSEQ multiplex PCR, yet TCRdb's version contains in-frame clones alone and is incomplete. The profile shows over 200,000 clones, more than 65% of them singletons. The sequenced material came from peripheral blood. The receptors were sampled from a man in his forties or fifties who had recovered from COVID-19.

This clone came up once. The identical CDR3 is also encoded by other nucleotide sequences in the sample. The J gene is TRBJ2-3, the V gene TRBV7-2; D is perhaps TRBD2 (5 bases). CDR3 length: 15 amino acids. Germline V CDR1 and CDR2: SGHTA, FQGNSA. V was pared by 0 bases and J by 0 bases, with 7 bases between. CDR3 coding DNA: TGTGCCAGCAGCTTAGCTCCGGGGAGCACAGATACGCAGTATTTT. Amino acid sequence: CASSLAPGSTDTQYF.

The chain uses TRBV21-1 and TRBJ1-1; the tabulated D call, TRBD1, remains unverified against the DNA. TRBV21-1 is labeled a pseudogene. The CDR3 spans 14 residues. The CDR3 DNA follows: TGTGCCAGCAGCTCCCGACAGGGAGAAACTGAAGCTTTCTTT. Protein sequence: CASSSRQGETEAFF.

In DNA form, the CDR3 reads TGTGCCAGTAGTGCCACCGGGACAGGGCGGATTGGAGCTTTCTTT. This gives the protein CASSATGTGRIGAFF. The V call is TRBV19, the J call TRBJ1-1; 9 bases are shared with TRBD1. Germline V gene data show CDR1 as LNHDA and CDR2 as SQIVND (reference sequence). The CDR3 is made up of 15 amino acids. The trim removed 5 bases at V and 10 bases at J, leaving 14 bases unmatched.

This clone came up a few times. The chain uses TRBV4-1 and TRBJ1-3; D may be TRBD1 (6 bases). This CDR3 comprises 17 residues. CDR1 is MGHRA and CDR2 is YSYEKL in the germline V gene. The V end was cut by 0 bases, the J end by 4 bases, with 16 bases between. The CDR3 here is CASSQDPPDSEGNTIYF. Written as DNA, the CDR3 is TGCGCCAGCAGCCAAGATCCCCCGGACAGCGAAGGAAACACCATATATTTT.

The chain couples TRBV5-1 to TRBJ2-4; D uncertain. The CDR3 length is 13 residues. Trimming took 0 bases from V and 11 from J, leaving 12 bases between them. Germline lookup yields CDR1 SGHRS and CDR2 YFSETQ. The CDR3 DNA follows: TGCGCCAGCAGCTTGGAGGATGGGCAGCTTCAGTACTTC. It encodes CASSLEDGQLQYF.

The chain joins TRBV11-3 to TRBJ1-1; D not certain. Trimming stripped 1 base from V and 0 bases from J, with 9 bases between. The CDR3 totals 15 residues. The germline V gene has CDR1 SGHNT and CDR2 YENEEA. CDR3 sequence reads: CASSLGGGMNTEAFF. DNA of the CDR3: TGTGCCAGCAGCTTAGGAGGAGGGATGAACACTGAAGCTTTCTTT.

This clone was found once. The chain recombines TRBV30 with TRBJ1-1, with D possibly TRBD1 on 6 matching bases. CDR3 length equals 13 residues. The V end was cut by 4 bases, the J end by 5 bases, with 14 bases between. Germline V CDR1 and CDR2: GTSNPN, SVGIG (reference sequence). Here the CDR3 DNA reads TGTGCCTGGATTCGAACAGGGTTGACTGAAGCTTTCTTT. It codes for CAWIRTGLTEAFF. The full variable domain, in which reference TRBV30 and TRBJ1-1 provide the parts outside the CDR3, is SQTIHQWPATLVQPVGSPLSLECTVEGTSNPNLYWYRQAAGRGLQLLFYSVGIGQISSEVPQNLSASRPQDRQFILSSKKLLLSDSGFYLCAWIRTGLTEAFFGQGTRLTVV.

The rearrangement joins TRBV10-3 to TRBJ1-4; D gene ambiguous. Trimming cost V 1 base and J 7 bases, with 7 bases left between them. The length of the CDR3 is 13 residues. Germline V gene lookup returns CDR1 ENHRY and CDR2 SYGVKD. CDR3 loop: CAISEFRSEKLFF. DNA of the CDR3: TGTGCCATCAGTGAGTTCAGGTCTGAAAAACTGTTTTTT.

The rearrangement links TRBV12-3 or TRBV12-4 to TRBJ1-2; TRBD1 matches at 9 bases. The junction had 5 bases not matched to a gene; V was cut back by 4 bases and J by 8 bases. This CDR3 spans 13 amino acids. The DNA of the CDR3 is TGTGCCAGCAGTTATGGGACAGGGAGCGGCTACACCTTC. Protein product: CASSYGTGSGYTF.

This clone was seen only once. V is TRBV11-2 and J is TRBJ2-1, with 7 nucleotides matching TRBD2. CDR3 length equals 15 residues. Germline V gene data show CDR1 as SGHAT and CDR2 as FQNNGV. V shed 6 bases and J 2 bases; nucleotides not matched to a gene: 7. CDR3 amino acids: CASRSPSGTYNEQFF. The CDR3 DNA follows: TGTGCCAGCAGATCCCCTAGCGGTACCTACAATGAGCAGTTCTTC.

The chain links TRBV29-1 to TRBJ2-2, with D unclear. The CDR3 has 13 residues. V lost 3 bases, J lost 5 bases, and 10 bases lay in between. CDR1 SQVTM and CDR2 ANQGSEA come from the germline V gene. The CDR3 DNA sequence: TGCAGCGTTGATGTCTCACAAACCGGGGAGCTGTTTTTT. It specifies CSVDVSQTGELFF.

This chain connects TRBV5-1 to TRBJ2-3; perhaps TRBD1 as D (5 bases). Deletions cut 7 bases from V and 4 bases from J, with 16 bases between. Germline CDR1 and CDR2: SGHRS and YFSETQ. The CDR3 contains 14 residues. The CDR3 reads CASSEQAGADTQYF. As DNA, the CDR3 is TGCGCCAGCTCGGAACAGGCTGGTGCAGATACGCAGTATTTT.

On this clone: The junction departs from germline at one end; a sequencing error may be responsible. The V call is TRBV6-2 or TRBV6-3, the J call TRBJ1-1; 10 nucleotides align to TRBD1. The CDR3 runs 14 residues. Germline values: CDR1 MNHEY, CDR2 SVGEGT. The CDR3, as DNA: TGTGCCAGCAATTACGGGACAGGGGACACTGAAGCTTTCTTT. Protein product: CASNYGTGDTEAFF.

The V call is TRBV7-9, the J call TRBJ1-1; 8 bases are shared with TRBD1. Germline CDR1 is SEHNR and CDR2 is FQNEAQ (reference sequence). Trimming cost V 5 bases and J 5 bases; bases outside gene matches: 7. The CDR3 runs to 14 residues. In nucleotides, the CDR3 is TGTGCCAGCAGCCCCAAGACAGGGGATACTGAAGCTTTCTTT. Translating gives CASSPKTGDTEAFF. Filled out from reference TRBV7-9 and TRBJ1-1, the complete variable domain reads DTGVSQNPRHKITKRGQNVTFRCDPISEHNRLYWYRQTLGQGPEFLTYFQNEAQLEKSRLLSDRFSAERPKGSFSTLEIQRTEQGDSAMYLCASSPKTGDTEAFFGQGTRLTVV.

The genes are TRBV3-1 (or the pseudogene TRBV3-2) and TRBJ2-3, with 10 bases that match TRBD2. J lost 6 bases, V lost 4 bases, and 10 bases had no gene match. Per germline, CDR1 LGHDT and CDR2 YNNKEL (reference sequence). This CDR3 has 16 residues. The CDR3 nucleotides are TGTGCCAGCAGCCTCCGATTAGCGGGGGGCAGGGATACGCAGTATTTT. Protein: CASSLRLAGGRDTQYF.

CDR3 DNA sequence: TGTGCCAGCAGCCCAGGGACTAGTGTTGATACGCAGTATTTT. Translated, it gives CASSPGTSVDTQYF. This chain connects TRBV9 to TRBJ2-3; 8 bases agree with TRBD2. Germline lookup yields CDR1 SGDLS and CDR2 YYNGEE. The CDR3 runs 14 residues. Trimming cost V 4 bases and J 6 bases; bases outside gene matches: 7.

This clone has only one observation. The V and J genes are TRBV7-2 and TRBJ2-3; D ambiguous. V dropped 4 bases and J dropped 0 bases, with 5 bases sitting between them. CDR3 length equals 13 residues. The V gene's germline CDR1 is SGHTA and CDR2 FQGNSA. The CDR3 DNA reads TGTGCCAGCAGCTATATAAGCACAGATACGCAGTATTTT. Translation gives CASSYISTDTQYF.

Only a few counts were recorded for this clone. The V call is TRBV27, the J call TRBJ2-3; a possible D gene is TRBD1 (5 bases). Deletions cut 5 bases from V and 6 bases from J, with 15 bases between. This CDR3 is built from 14 residues. Looked up from germline, CDR1 is MNHEY and CDR2 is SMNVEV (reference sequence). CDR3 protein: CASSVQGSRDTQYF. Here the CDR3 DNA reads TGTGCCAGCAGTGTCCAGGGCTCACGGGATACGCAGTATTTT.

The chain is built from TRBV6-4 and TRBJ1-5; D remains ambiguous. The length of the CDR3 is 15 residues. Germline lookup yields CDR1 MRHNA and CDR2 SNTAGT. V lost 0 bases to trimming and J lost 3 bases, with 9 bases between them. This chain's CDR3 is CASSDSIALNQPQHF. The CDR3 DNA reads as TGTGCCAGCAGTGACTCGATCGCGCTCAATCAGCCCCAGCATTTT.

V gene TRBV5-1 combines with J gene TRBJ1-1; a possible D gene is TRBD1 (5 bases). Germline-derived CDR1 and CDR2 are SGHRS and YFSETQ. Trimming stripped 0 bases from V and 5 bases from J, with 11 bases between. CDR3 length: 14 residues. The CDR3 loop is CASSLGRAGTEAFF. For the CDR3, the DNA is TGCGCCAGCAGCTTGGGTCGGGCAGGGACTGAAGCTTTCTTT. Complete variable domain (other parts from reference TRBV5-1 and TRBJ1-1): KAGVTQTPRYLIKTRGQQVTLSCSPISGHRSVSWYQQTPGQGLQFLFEYFSETQRNKGNFPGRFSGRQFSNSRSEMNVSTLELGDSALYLCASSLGRAGTEAFFGQGTRLTVV.

The chain uses TRBV27 and TRBJ1-2; possibly TRBD1 for D (6 bases). V shed 4 bases and J shed 6 bases, with 18 bases lying between them. Germline-derived CDR1 and CDR2 are MNHEY and SMNVEV (reference sequence). The CDR3 loop spans 15 amino acids. The CDR3 bases are TGTGCCAGCAGTTCCTTAGGACAGATTCCAGATGGCTACACCTTC. It codes for CASSSLGQIPDGYTF.

The chain links TRBV7-8 to TRBJ1-5; 10 positions agree with TRBD1. The trim removed 5 bases at V and 4 bases at J, leaving 2 bases unmatched. This CDR3 is 14 amino acids long. Germline CDR1 reads SGHVS; CDR2 reads FQNEAQ. CDR3 nucleotide sequence: TGTGCCAGCAGCCCGGGACAGGGGAATCAGCCCCAGCATTTT. This gives the protein CASSPGQGNQPQHF.

The chain carries TRBV5-4 and TRBJ2-3; TRBD2 agrees at 7 bases. V shed 0 bases and J 4 bases; nucleotides not matched to a gene: 5. CDR3 length: 15 residues. The germline V gene has CDR1 SGHNT and CDR2 YYREEE (reference sequence). CDR3 in DNA: TGTGCCAGCAGCTTGGCCACTAGCGACGCAGATACGCAGTATTTT. Translating gives CASSLATSDADTQYF.

This chain connects TRBV19 to TRBJ1-5; TRBD1 matches 10 bases. Unmatched junction bases numbered 7, after V lost 3 bases and J lost 5 bases. CDR3 length: 16 amino acids. Germline V gene lookup returns CDR1 LNHDA and CDR2 SQIVND (reference sequence). The CDR3 DNA follows: TGTGCCAGTAGTATTCCGGGACAGGGGTTTCATCAGCCCCAGCATTTT. Amino acids: CASSIPGQGFHQPQHF.